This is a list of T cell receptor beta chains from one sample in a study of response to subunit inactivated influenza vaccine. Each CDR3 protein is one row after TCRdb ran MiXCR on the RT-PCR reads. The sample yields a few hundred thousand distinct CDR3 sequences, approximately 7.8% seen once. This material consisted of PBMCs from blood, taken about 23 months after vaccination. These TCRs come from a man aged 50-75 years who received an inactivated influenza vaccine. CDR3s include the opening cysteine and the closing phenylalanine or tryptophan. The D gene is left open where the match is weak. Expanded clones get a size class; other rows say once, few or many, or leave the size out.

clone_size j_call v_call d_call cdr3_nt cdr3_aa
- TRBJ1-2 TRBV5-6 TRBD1 TGTGCCAGCAGCTTGGTCGGGACAGTTTTCTATGGCTACACCTTC CASSLVGTVFYGYTF
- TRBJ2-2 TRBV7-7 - TGTGCCAGCAGCTCCCGTCACAGCACCGGGGAGCTGTTTTTT CASSSRHSTGELFF
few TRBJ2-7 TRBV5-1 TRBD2 TGCGCCAGCAGCTACGGGGGGGCGACCGAGCAGTACTTC CASSYGGATEQYF
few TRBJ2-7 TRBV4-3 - TGCGCCAGCAGCCAAGAATCCACTCCTGGGGCCCGGTACGAGCAGTACTTC CASSQESTPGARYEQYF
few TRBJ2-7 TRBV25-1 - TGTGCCAGCAGTACGGCCAGGGTACTCCCCCCCGAGCAGTACTTC CASSTARVLPPEQYF
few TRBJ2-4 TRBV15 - TGTGCCACCAGCAGAGATTCGGGCATCCGAAGGAACATTCAGTACTTC CATSRDSGIRRNIQYF
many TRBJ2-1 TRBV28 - TGTGCCAGCAGTTCATCCCTCCCAGGGGGGGTCGATGAGCAGTTCTTC CASSSSLPGGVDEQFF
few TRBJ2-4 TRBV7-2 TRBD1 TGTGCCAGCAGCGGGAGGGACAGGGGAAACATTCAGTACTTC CASSGRDRGNIQYF
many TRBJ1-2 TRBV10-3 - TGTGCCATCAGTGATTCAGGGGCACTTGATGGCTACACCTTC CAISDSGALDGYTF
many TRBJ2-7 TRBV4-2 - TGTGCCAGCAGCCACGCGACGGTTAGAGAGCAGTACTTC CASSHATVREQYF
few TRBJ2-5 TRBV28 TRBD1 TGTGCCAGCAGTCCGGGGACAGGCCTCCAAGAGACCCAGTACTTC CASSPGTGLQETQYF
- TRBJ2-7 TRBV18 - TGTGCCAGCTCACCGGGGAACAGGATCTACGAGCAGTACTTC CASSPGNRIYEQYF
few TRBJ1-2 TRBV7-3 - TGTGCCAGCAGCAGCAGGGTCGGCTATGGCTACACCTTC CASSSRVGYGYTF
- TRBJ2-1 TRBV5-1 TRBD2 TGCGCCAGCAGCTTGGAGGCTAGCGGGGGGGCGTACAATGAGCAGTTCTTC CASSLEASGGAYNEQFF
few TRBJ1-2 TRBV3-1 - TGTGCCAGCAGCCAAGATGCTACAGAACTATATGGCTACACCTTC CASSQDATELYGYTF
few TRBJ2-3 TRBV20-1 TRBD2 TGCAGTGCTGTACAGGGACTAGCACCCACAGATACGCAGTATTTT CSAVQGLAPTDTQYF
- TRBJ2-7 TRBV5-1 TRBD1 TGCGCCAGCAGCCCAATAGGGACAGACAAATCGGAGCAGTACTTC CASSPIGTDKSEQYF
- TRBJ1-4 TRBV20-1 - TGCAGTGCTCGTCCGGGGAGGGGTGAAAAACTGTTTTTT CSARPGRGEKLFF
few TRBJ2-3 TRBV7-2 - TGTGCCAGCAGCCCCGCGGGACACATCACAGATACGCAGTATTTT CASSPAGHITDTQYF
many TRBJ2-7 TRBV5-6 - TGTGCCAGCAGCTTGCGGACAGCTCTTAACTCCTACGAGCAGTACTTC CASSLRTALNSYEQYF
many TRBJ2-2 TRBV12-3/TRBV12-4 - TGTGCCAGCAGTTTATGGGGAGCGACGAACACCGGGGAGCTGTTTTTT CASSLWGATNTGELFF
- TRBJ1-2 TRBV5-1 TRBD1 TGCGCCAGCAGCGCTGGACAGGGGAGGGACTATGGCTACACCTTC CASSAGQGRDYGYTF
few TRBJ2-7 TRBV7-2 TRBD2 TGTGCCAGCAGCTTAGTTGCTAGCGGGGGGGAGTACGAGCAGTACTTC CASSLVASGGEYEQYF
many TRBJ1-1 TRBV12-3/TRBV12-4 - TGTGCCAGCAGTTTAGCCAGGGCTCTCTACATGAACACTGAAGCTTTCTTT CASSLARALYMNTEAFF
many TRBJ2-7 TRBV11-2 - TGTGCCAGCAGCCTCCTCAGGGGCTCGTCCTACGAGCAGTACTTC CASSLLRGSSYEQYF
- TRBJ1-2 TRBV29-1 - TGCAGCGTTTGGGGGGACCATGGCTACACCTTC CSVWGDHGYTF
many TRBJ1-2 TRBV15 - TGTGCCACCAGCAGAGGGACAGCCTATGGCTACACCTTC CATSRGTAYGYTF
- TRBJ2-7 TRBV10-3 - TGTGCCATCAGCGCGGGACTCCACGAGCAGTACTTC CAISAGLHEQYF
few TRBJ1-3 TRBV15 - TGTGCCACCAGCTACTCCTCTGGAAACACCATATATTTT CATSYSSGNTIYF
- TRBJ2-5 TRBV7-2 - TGTGCCAGCAGCATGCGGACTTCCGAAGAGACCCAGTACTTC CASSMRTSEETQYF
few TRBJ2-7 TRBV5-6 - TGTGCCAGCAGCGCGGAGGGACAGCCCTACGAGCAGTACTTC CASSAEGQPYEQYF